The source of this TCR beta chain is a study of blood T cell repertoires in COVID-19. Study-level background: The United States, Italy and Spain supplied acute and convalescent COVID-19 samples.

The data were produced by immunoSEQ multiplex PCR, yet TCRdb's version contains in-frame clones alone and is incomplete. This sample has a few hundred thousand clones, with roughly nine tenths found just once. This clone was seen a handful of times. V shed 1 base and J shed 5 bases, with 15 bases lying between them. The CDR3 runs 15 residues. In germline, CDR1 is LGHDT, CDR2 YNNKEL (reference sequence). In terms of age and location, participants ranged from roughly 18 to 90 years and lived in about two dozen US areas. The sequenced material came from PBMCs or T cells enriched from blood (not recorded which). The clonotype was recovered from a woman aged 40 to 55 who had been exposed to COVID-19. This chain links TRBV3-1 (or the pseudogene TRBV3-2) with TRBJ2-7, with D tentatively TRBD2 (5 bases). The CDR3 DNA is TGTGCCAGCAGCCAAGGGCTCGGGGTTGACCACGAGCAGTACTTC. Residues: CASSQGLGVDHEQYF.